Listed below are T cell receptor beta chains from one sample, sequenced in a study of blood T cell repertoires in COVID-19. TCRdb's table, derived via immunoSEQ multiplex PCR, lists solely in-frame clones and lacks some. Of around 320,000 clones in the sample, almost 85% were seen once. The material sequenced was peripheral blood. These receptor sequences come from a human donor in a cohort sampled during active COVID-19. CDR3s include the opening cysteine and the closing phenylalanine or tryptophan. Each record gives: clone size, V gene, J gene, D gene, CDR3 DNA, CDR3 protein. The D gene is left open where the match is weak. Size values are once, few and many counts, or a class for expanded clones, and some rows have none.

clone size: NA; V gene: TRBV29-1; J gene: TRBJ1-5; D gene: TRBD1; CDR3 DNA: TGCAGCGTCTCCGGGACAGGGGTTGATCAGCCCCAGCATTTT; CDR3 protein: CSVSGTGVDQPQHF
clone size: NA; V gene: TRBV5-6; J gene: TRBJ1-2; D gene: NA; CDR3 DNA: TGTGCCAGCAGCTTGAGAGGGCCCGGTGGCTACACCTTC; CDR3 protein: CASSLRGPGGYTF
clone size: NA; V gene: TRBV2; J gene: TRBJ2-7; D gene: NA; CDR3 DNA: TGTGCCAGCAGTGAGCAACAGGGCGCCTACGAGCAGTACTTC; CDR3 protein: CASSEQQGAYEQYF
clone size: NA; V gene: TRBV2; J gene: TRBJ1-1; D gene: NA; CDR3 DNA: TGTGCCAGCAGTCAAGGCGTGAACACTGAAGCTTTCTTT; CDR3 protein: CASSQGVNTEAFF
clone size: NA; V gene: TRBV3-1/TRBV3-2; J gene: TRBJ1-5; D gene: NA; CDR3 DNA: TGTGCCAGCAGCCAAGGGGGGCCCCTGGGCAATCAGCCCCAGCATTTT; CDR3 protein: CASSQGGPLGNQPQHF
clone size: NA; V gene: TRBV5-5; J gene: TRBJ1-6; D gene: NA; CDR3 DNA: TGTGCCAGCAGCTTGCTCCGGGACAACTCACCCCTCCACTTT; CDR3 protein: CASSLLRDNSPLHF
clone size: NA; V gene: TRBV7-2; J gene: TRBJ2-7; D gene: NA; CDR3 DNA: TGTGCCAGCAGCTGGGCAGGGGCCGAGCAGTACTTC; CDR3 protein: CASSWAGAEQYF
clone size: NA; V gene: TRBV11-2; J gene: TRBJ1-3; D gene: NA; CDR3 DNA: TGTGCCAGCAGCTTAACGCAGGTTTCTGCTGGAAACACCATATATTTT; CDR3 protein: CASSLTQVSAGNTIYF
clone size: NA; V gene: TRBV6-1; J gene: TRBJ2-7; D gene: NA; CDR3 DNA: TGTGCCAGCAGTGAATCAGTAACCTACGAGCAGTACTTC; CDR3 protein: CASSESVTYEQYF
clone size: NA; V gene: TRBV24-1; J gene: TRBJ2-5; D gene: TRBD2; CDR3 DNA: TGTGCCACCAGTGACCCCACTAGCGGGGAACAAGAGACCCAGTACTTC; CDR3 protein: CATSDPTSGEQETQYF
clone size: NA; V gene: TRBV19; J gene: TRBJ2-7; D gene: NA; CDR3 DNA: TGTGCCAGCCGGGGGGAGCAGTACTTC; CDR3 protein: CASRGEQYF
clone size: NA; V gene: TRBV18; J gene: TRBJ2-7; D gene: TRBD1; CDR3 DNA: TGTGCCAGCTCACCTCAGGGGGCGGGATACGAGCAGTACTTC; CDR3 protein: CASSPQGAGYEQYF
clone size: NA; V gene: TRBV5-1; J gene: TRBJ1-6; D gene: NA; CDR3 DNA: TGCGCCAGCAGCCAGGACAGCAATTCACCCCTCCACTTT; CDR3 protein: CASSQDSNSPLHF
clone size: once; V gene: TRBV25-1; J gene: TRBJ1-5; D gene: NA; CDR3 DNA: TGTGCCAGCAGTGAATTGAGCACCAATCAGCCCCAGCATTTT; CDR3 protein: CASSELSTNQPQHF
clone size: NA; V gene: TRBV7-6; J gene: TRBJ1-5; D gene: TRBD1; CDR3 DNA: TGTGCCAGCAGCTTAGGACCGGGACAGAATCAGCCCCAGCATTTT; CDR3 protein: CASSLGPGQNQPQHF
clone size: NA; V gene: TRBV4-1; J gene: TRBJ1-2; D gene: TRBD1; CDR3 DNA: TGCGCCAGCAGCTTCGGACAGGTTCGACGTAGCGCCTATGGCTACACCTTC; CDR3 protein: CASSFGQVRRSAYGYTF
clone size: NA; V gene: TRBV19; J gene: TRBJ2-1; D gene: TRBD2; CDR3 DNA: TGTGCCAGTCAACTAGCGGGGGGAGTTTACAATGAGCAGTTCTTC; CDR3 protein: CASQLAGGVYNEQFF
clone size: NA; V gene: TRBV7-3; J gene: TRBJ2-5; D gene: NA; CDR3 DNA: TGTGCCAGCAGTTTGGAGGGGACGCCGGCCACCCAGTACTTC; CDR3 protein: CASSLEGTPATQYF
clone size: NA; V gene: TRBV11-3; J gene: TRBJ2-2; D gene: NA; CDR3 DNA: TGTGCCAGCAGCCCCAGGGGACCAGAGAACACCGGGGAGCTGTTTTTT; CDR3 protein: CASSPRGPENTGELFF
clone size: NA; V gene: TRBV6-5; J gene: TRBJ1-1; D gene: TRBD1; CDR3 DNA: TGTGCCAGCAGAAAGGGACAGGGGAACACTGAAGCTTTCTTT; CDR3 protein: CASRKGQGNTEAFF
clone size: NA; V gene: TRBV4-2; J gene: TRBJ1-4; D gene: NA; CDR3 DNA: TGTGCCAGCAGCCTGGGGGAGGAGGAAAGTGAAAAACTGTTTTTT; CDR3 protein: CASSLGEEESEKLFF
clone size: NA; V gene: TRBV28; J gene: TRBJ1-2; D gene: TRBD1; CDR3 DNA: TGTGCCAGCAGTCTCGACAGGGGGAATCGCTATGGCTACACCTTC; CDR3 protein: CASSLDRGNRYGYTF
clone size: NA; V gene: TRBV11-3; J gene: TRBJ2-1; D gene: TRBD1; CDR3 DNA: TGTGCCAGCAGCGCCCGGGACAGGGGAGATAATGAGCAGTTCTTC; CDR3 protein: CASSARDRGDNEQFF
clone size: NA; V gene: TRBV7-6; J gene: TRBJ2-7; D gene: NA; CDR3 DNA: TGTGCCAGCAGCCCGCCGGCTCCCGGGAACTACGAGCAGTACTTC; CDR3 protein: CASSPPAPGNYEQYF
clone size: NA; V gene: TRBV5-8; J gene: TRBJ1-5; D gene: NA; CDR3 DNA: TGTGCCAGCAGCCCCCCGGACTTGAGCCAGCCCCAGCATTTT; CDR3 protein: CASSPPDLSQPQHF
clone size: NA; V gene: TRBV10-3; J gene: TRBJ1-2; D gene: NA; CDR3 DNA: TGTGCCATCAGTGGGGGCAGCTATGGCTACACCTTC; CDR3 protein: CAISGGSYGYTF
clone size: NA; V gene: TRBV12-3/TRBV12-4; J gene: TRBJ1-2; D gene: NA; CDR3 DNA: TGTGCCAGCAGTTTCCTCCGCTATGGCTACACCTTC; CDR3 protein: CASSFLRYGYTF
clone size: NA; V gene: TRBV10-3; J gene: TRBJ1-2; D gene: TRBD1; CDR3 DNA: TGTGCCACCGGGGACAGGGACTATGGCTACACCTTC; CDR3 protein: CATGDRDYGYTF
clone size: few; V gene: TRBV18; J gene: TRBJ2-3; D gene: TRBD1; CDR3 DNA: TGTGCCAGCTCACCGACAGGGGGCTTCGATACGCAGTATTTT; CDR3 protein: CASSPTGGFDTQYF
clone size: many; V gene: TRBV30; J gene: TRBJ1-2; D gene: NA; CDR3 DNA: TGTGCCTGGAGGATAAGTGGGGCCCACTATGGCTACACCTTC; CDR3 protein: CAWRISGAHYGYTF
clone size: once; V gene: TRBV29-1; J gene: TRBJ2-3; D gene: NA; CDR3 DNA: TGCAGCGTTGATCCAGCAGATACGCAGTATTTT; CDR3 protein: CSVDPADTQYF
clone size: NA; V gene: TRBV3-1/TRBV3-2; J gene: TRBJ2-7; D gene: NA; CDR3 DNA: TGTGCCAGCAGCCAGGGAGCATGGGAGCAGTACTTC; CDR3 protein: CASSQGAWEQYF
clone size: NA; V gene: TRBV6-5; J gene: TRBJ1-5; D gene: TRBD1; CDR3 DNA: TGTGCCAGCAGTCCGACAGGGGCGGGCAATCAGCCCCAGCATTTT; CDR3 protein: CASSPTGAGNQPQHF
clone size: NA; V gene: TRBV5-4; J gene: TRBJ2-7; D gene: TRBD1; CDR3 DNA: TGTGCCAGCAGCCAGGGGATAGTCCGCTCCGGGACAGGGTCTTATGAGCAGTACTTC; CDR3 protein: CASSQGIVRSGTGSYEQYF
clone size: once; V gene: TRBV6-5; J gene: TRBJ1-1; D gene: NA; CDR3 DNA: TGTGCCAGCAGTTACGTTCCCGGGACACCGAACACTGAAGCTTTCTTT; CDR3 protein: CASSYVPGTPNTEAFF
clone size: NA; V gene: TRBV27; J gene: TRBJ1-6; D gene: TRBD1; CDR3 DNA: TGTGCCAGCAGTTTATCGACAGGGAATAATTCACCCCTCCACTTT; CDR3 protein: CASSLSTGNNSPLHF
clone size: few; V gene: TRBV10-1; J gene: TRBJ2-3; D gene: NA; CDR3 DNA: TGCGCCAGCAGTAGAGAACTGGAGGATACGCAGTATTTT; CDR3 protein: CASSRELEDTQYF
clone size: NA; V gene: TRBV2; J gene: TRBJ2-7; D gene: NA; CDR3 DNA: TGTGCCAGCAGGGCCTTGGCCTACGAGCAGTACTTC; CDR3 protein: CASRALAYEQYF
clone size: NA; V gene: TRBV7-6; J gene: TRBJ2-1; D gene: NA; CDR3 DNA: TGTGCCAGCAGCTTGGGGGGGGGCGCCAGCAATGAGCAGTTCTTC; CDR3 protein: CASSLGGGASNEQFF
clone size: NA; V gene: TRBV7-9; J gene: TRBJ1-6; D gene: TRBD1; CDR3 DNA: TGTGCCAGCAGCACTAAGGGGACAGGGTTGGCTTCACCCCTCCACTTT; CDR3 protein: CASSTKGTGLASPLHF
clone size: NA; V gene: TRBV30; J gene: TRBJ2-3; D gene: NA; CDR3 DNA: TGTGCCTGGAGTGTACAGTACACAGATACGCAGTATTTT; CDR3 protein: CAWSVQYTDTQYF
clone size: NA; V gene: TRBV4-2; J gene: TRBJ1-1; D gene: NA; CDR3 DNA: TGTGCCAGCAGCCAAGATCCCAGGGGGAACACTGAAGCTTTCTTT; CDR3 protein: CASSQDPRGNTEAFF
clone size: NA; V gene: TRBV27; J gene: TRBJ1-2; D gene: TRBD1; CDR3 DNA: TGTGCCACCCGGGACAGGGACGGCTACACCTTC; CDR3 protein: CATRDRDGYTF
clone size: NA; V gene: TRBV7-3; J gene: TRBJ2-4; D gene: NA; CDR3 DNA: TGTGCCAGCAGCCCAACGGACTCTGGCATTCAGTACTTC; CDR3 protein: CASSPTDSGIQYF
clone size: NA; V gene: TRBV11-1; J gene: TRBJ2-1; D gene: NA; CDR3 DNA: TGTGCCAGCAGCTCACAGGGAGTAGGTGAGCAGTTCTTC; CDR3 protein: CASSSQGVGEQFF
clone size: NA; V gene: TRBV5-1; J gene: TRBJ1-1; D gene: NA; CDR3 DNA: TGCGCCAGCAGCTGGGGAGGGGACACTGAAGCTTTCTTT; CDR3 protein: CASSWGGDTEAFF
clone size: NA; V gene: TRBV5-6; J gene: TRBJ2-3; D gene: TRBD1; CDR3 DNA: TGTGCCAGCAGCGCAACAGGGGGTGACACAGATACGCAGTATTTT; CDR3 protein: CASSATGGDTDTQYF
clone size: NA; V gene: TRBV18; J gene: TRBJ1-1; D gene: NA; CDR3 DNA: TGTGCCAGCTCAGTTGACCAAGAGAGGACTGAAGCTTTCTTT; CDR3 protein: CASSVDQERTEAFF
clone size: NA; V gene: TRBV4-1; J gene: TRBJ1-5; D gene: NA; CDR3 DNA: TGCGCCAGCAGCCAATATATCACATATCAGCCCCAGCATTTT; CDR3 protein: CASSQYITYQPQHF
clone size: few; V gene: TRBV7-9; J gene: TRBJ2-7; D gene: NA; CDR3 DNA: TGTGCCAGCAGCTTAGACGCTAGAGGCGAGCAGTACTTC; CDR3 protein: CASSLDARGEQYF
clone size: NA; V gene: TRBV2; J gene: TRBJ1-5; D gene: TRBD1; CDR3 DNA: TGTGCCAGCAGGGAAGACAGGGGCCATCAGCCCCAGCATTTT; CDR3 protein: CASREDRGHQPQHF
clone size: NA; V gene: TRBV7-9; J gene: TRBJ1-2; D gene: NA; CDR3 DNA: TGTGCCAGCAGCTTGGCCGACAGCAACTATGGCTACACCTTC; CDR3 protein: CASSLADSNYGYTF